This TCR beta chain was recovered during a study of technical replicates of blood from a few donors. The count of this clone is one. Produced via immunoSEQ multiplex PCR; TCRdb's table is partial and in-frame only. The sample includes roughly 57,000 clones, around 96% of them seen just once. Material: PBMCs. The source is a human donor in good health. Some clones in this sample may be carry-over from other donors' samples.

The CDR3 nucleotides read TGTGCCAGCAGCTTTTCTTCAGAGACCCAGTACTTC. This sequence encodes CASSFSSETQYF. The genes are TRBV7-2 and TRBJ2-5; D is unresolved. The CDR3 spans 12 residues. The V gene lost 3 bases and the J gene lost 4 bases, with 6 bases spanning the gap. The germline gives CDR1 SGHTA, CDR2 FQGNSA. The variable domain in full, completed from reference TRBV7-2 and TRBJ2-5, reads GAGVSQSPSNKVTEKGKDVELRCDPISGHTALYWYRQSLGQGLEFLIYFQGNSAPDKSGLPSDRFSAERTGGSVSTLTIQRTQQEDSAVYLCASSFSSETQYFGPGTRLLVL.